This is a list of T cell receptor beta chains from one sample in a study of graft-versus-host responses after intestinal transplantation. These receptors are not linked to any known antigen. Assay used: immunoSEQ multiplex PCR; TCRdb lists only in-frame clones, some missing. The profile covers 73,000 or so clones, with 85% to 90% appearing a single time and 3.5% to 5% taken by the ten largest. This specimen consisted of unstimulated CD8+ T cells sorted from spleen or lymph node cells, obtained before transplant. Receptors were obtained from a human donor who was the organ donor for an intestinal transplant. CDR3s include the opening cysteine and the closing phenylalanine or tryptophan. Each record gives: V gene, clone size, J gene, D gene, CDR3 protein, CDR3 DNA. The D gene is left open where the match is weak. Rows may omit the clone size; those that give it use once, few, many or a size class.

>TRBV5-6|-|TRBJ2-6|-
CASWPVGANVLTF
TGTGCCAGCTGGCCCGTTGGGGCCAACGTCCTGACTTTC
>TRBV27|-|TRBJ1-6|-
CASSSRDYSPLHF
TGTGCCAGCAGTTCAAGAGATTATTCACCCCTCCACTTT
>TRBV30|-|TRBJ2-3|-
CAWSPGQGDTQYF
TGTGCCTGGTCGCCCGGGCAGGGAGATACGCAGTATTTT
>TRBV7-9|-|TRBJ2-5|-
CASSAGVPETQYF
TGTGCCAGCAGCGCAGGGGTCCCAGAGACCCAGTACTTC
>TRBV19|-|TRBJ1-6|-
CASSKAGENSPLHF
TGTGCCAGTAGTAAGGCCGGAGAAAATTCACCCCTCCACTTT
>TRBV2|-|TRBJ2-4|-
CASSEPEAVNIQYF
TGTGCCAGCAGTGAACCAGAGGCCGTAAACATTCAGTACTTC
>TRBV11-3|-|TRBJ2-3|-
CASSLGLTSPADTQYF
TGTGCCAGCAGCTTAGGTCTGACTAGTCCCGCGGATACGCAGTATTTT
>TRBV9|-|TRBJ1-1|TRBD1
CASSAPQGGQSEAFF
TGTGCCAGCAGCGCCCCTCAGGGGGGACAATCTGAAGCTTTCTTT
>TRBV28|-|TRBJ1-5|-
CASSWGAGSAKQPQHF
TGTGCCAGCAGCTGGGGTGCGGGGTCGGCCAAGCAGCCCCAGCATTTT
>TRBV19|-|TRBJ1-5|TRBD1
CASRRQGINQPQHF
TGTGCCAGTAGGCGACAGGGGATAAATCAGCCCCAGCATTTT
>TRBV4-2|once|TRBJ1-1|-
CASSPTRTEAFF
TGTGCCAGCAGCCCGACAAGAACTGAAGCTTTCTTT
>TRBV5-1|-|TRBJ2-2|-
CASSPGLNTGELFF
TGCGCCAGCAGCCCGGGACTGAACACCGGGGAGCTGTTTTTT
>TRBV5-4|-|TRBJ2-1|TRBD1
CASTRDRAQYNEQFF
TGTGCCAGCACCCGAGACAGGGCTCAATACAATGAGCAGTTCTTC
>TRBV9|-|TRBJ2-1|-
CASSGRVDSSYNEQFF
TGTGCCAGCAGCGGCAGGGTGGATAGCTCCTACAATGAGCAGTTCTTC
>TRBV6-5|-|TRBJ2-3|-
CASRLLISSTDTQYF
TGTGCCAGCAGATTACTGATATCTAGCACAGATACGCAGTATTTT
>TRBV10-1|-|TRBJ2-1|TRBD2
CASSPRTSGDNEQFF
TGCGCCAGCAGTCCCCGGACTAGCGGGGACAATGAGCAGTTCTTC
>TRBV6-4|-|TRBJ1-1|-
CASSDSGGEVTEAFF
TGTGCCAGCAGTGACTCGGGAGGCGAAGTCACTGAAGCTTTCTTT
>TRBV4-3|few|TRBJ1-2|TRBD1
CASSQGTGFSGYTF
TGCGCCAGCAGCCAGGGGACAGGCTTTAGTGGCTACACCTTC
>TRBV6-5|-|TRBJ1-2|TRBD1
CASSPTGGNYGYTF
TGTGCCAGCAGCCCAACAGGGGGAAACTATGGCTACACCTTC
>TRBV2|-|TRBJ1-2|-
CASRGQAGGYTF
TGTGCCAGCAGAGGACAAGCTGGCGGCTACACCTTC
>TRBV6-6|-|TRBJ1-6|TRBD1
CASLQGANSPLHF
TGTGCCAGCCTTCAGGGGGCCAATTCACCCCTCCACTTT
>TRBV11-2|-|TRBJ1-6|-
CASSFGPWRYNSPLHF
TGTGCCAGCAGCTTTGGTCCTTGGAGGTATAATTCACCCCTCCACTTT
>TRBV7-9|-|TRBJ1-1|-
CASSPSTTEAFF
TGTGCCAGCAGCCCTTCGACAACTGAAGCTTTCTTT
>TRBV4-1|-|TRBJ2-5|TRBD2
CASSQFHGLAGDQQETQYF
TGCGCCAGCAGCCAATTCCATGGACTAGCGGGGGATCAACAAGAGACCCAGTACTTC
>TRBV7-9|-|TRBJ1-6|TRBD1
CASSGTGTGINSPLHF
TGTGCCAGCAGCGGAACCGGGACAGGGATTAATTCACCCCTCCACTTT
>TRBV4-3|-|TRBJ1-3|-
CASSQDGQGTGNTIYF
TGCGCCAGCAGCCAAGATGGGCAGGGGACTGGAAACACCATATATTTT
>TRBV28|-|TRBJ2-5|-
CASSLFISTDSRETQYF
TGTGCCAGCAGTTTATTCATTTCCACGGACAGCCGGGAGACCCAGTACTTC
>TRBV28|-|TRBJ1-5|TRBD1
CASSFNRGRQPQHF
TGTGCCAGCAGTTTTAACAGGGGGAGGCAGCCCCAGCATTTT
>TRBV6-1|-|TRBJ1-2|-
CASSPPPGAYGYTF
TGTGCCAGCAGCCCCCCCCCAGGGGCCTATGGCTACACCTTC
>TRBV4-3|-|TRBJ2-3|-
CASSQVPGVPDTQYF
TGCGCCAGCAGCCAAGTCCCAGGGGTACCAGATACGCAGTATTTT
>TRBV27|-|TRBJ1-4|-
CASSPGDGHEKLFF
TGTGCCAGCAGTCCAGGGGACGGTCATGAAAAACTGTTTTTT
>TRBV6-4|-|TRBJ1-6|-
CASRSTGHLHF
TGTGCCAGCAGATCTACAGGACATCTCCACTTT
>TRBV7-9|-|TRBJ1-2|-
CASSPLVEDSTSNYGYTF
TGTGCCAGCAGCCCACTCGTGGAGGACAGCACTTCTAACTATGGCTACACCTTC
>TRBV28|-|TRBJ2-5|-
CASSRQLSKETQYF
TGTGCCAGCAGTCGACAGTTATCAAAAGAGACCCAGTACTTC
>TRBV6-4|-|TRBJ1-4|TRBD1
CASNLTTGSAKEKLFF
TGTGCCAGCAACCTCACGACAGGGAGTGCTAAAGAAAAACTGTTTTTT
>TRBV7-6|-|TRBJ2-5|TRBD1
CASSPWDRVYQETQYF
TGTGCCAGCAGCCCTTGGGACAGGGTCTACCAAGAGACCCAGTACTTC
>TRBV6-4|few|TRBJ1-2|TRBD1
CASSDSTGVNGYTF
TGTGCCAGCAGTGACTCAACAGGGGTTAATGGCTACACCTTC
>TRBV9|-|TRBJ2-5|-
CASSVVGGRQETQYF
TGTGCCAGCAGCGTAGTCGGGGGGCGGCAAGAGACCCAGTACTTC
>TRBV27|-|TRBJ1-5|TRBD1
CASRSTGQGNQPQHF
TGTGCCAGCAGATCCACCGGACAGGGAAACCAGCCCCAGCATTTT
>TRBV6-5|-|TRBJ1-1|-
CASSYFGTMNTEAFF
TGTGCCAGCAGTTATTTCGGGACAATGAACACTGAAGCTTTCTTT
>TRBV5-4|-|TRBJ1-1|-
CASSLGGFNTEAFF
TGTGCCAGCAGCTTGGGAGGGTTCAACACTGAAGCTTTCTTT
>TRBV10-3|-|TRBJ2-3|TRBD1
CAISRQGRHTQYF
TGTGCCATCAGCCGACAGGGGAGACATACGCAGTATTTT
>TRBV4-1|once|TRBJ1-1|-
CASSLRQSMNTEAFF
TGCGCCAGCAGCCTTAGACAGTCGATGAACACTGAAGCTTTCTTT
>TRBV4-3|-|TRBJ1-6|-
CASSQGGPTYNSPLHF
TGCGCCAGCAGCCAAGGCGGCCCCACCTATAATTCACCCCTCCACTTT
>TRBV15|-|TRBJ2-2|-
CATSTDARGGGELFF
TGTGCCACCAGCACGGACGCCCGGGGTGGCGGGGAGCTGTTTTTT
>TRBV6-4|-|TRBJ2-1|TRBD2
CASSVISGEYNEQFF
TGTGCCAGCAGTGTGATTAGCGGGGAGTACAATGAGCAGTTCTTC
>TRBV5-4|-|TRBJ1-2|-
CASSLKSVNYGYTF
TGTGCCAGCAGCTTGAAGTCGGTCAACTATGGCTACACCTTC
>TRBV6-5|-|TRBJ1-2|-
CASSPDPRDGYTF
TGTGCCAGCAGCCCCGACCCCAGGGATGGCTACACCTTC